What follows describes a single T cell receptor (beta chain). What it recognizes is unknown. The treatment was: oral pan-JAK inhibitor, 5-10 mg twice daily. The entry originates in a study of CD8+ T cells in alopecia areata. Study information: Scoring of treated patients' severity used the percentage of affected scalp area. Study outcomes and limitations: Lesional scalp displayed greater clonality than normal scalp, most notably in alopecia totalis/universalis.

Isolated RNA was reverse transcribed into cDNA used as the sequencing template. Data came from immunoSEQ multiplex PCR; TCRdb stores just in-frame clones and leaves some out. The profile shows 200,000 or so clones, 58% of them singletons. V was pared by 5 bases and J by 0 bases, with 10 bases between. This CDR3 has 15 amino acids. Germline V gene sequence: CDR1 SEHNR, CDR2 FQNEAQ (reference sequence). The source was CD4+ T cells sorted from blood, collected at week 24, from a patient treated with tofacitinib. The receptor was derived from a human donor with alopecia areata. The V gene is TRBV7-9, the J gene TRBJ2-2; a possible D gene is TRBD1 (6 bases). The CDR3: CASSTGFSNTGELFF. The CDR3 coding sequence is TGTGCCAGCAGCACAGGGTTCTCGAACACCGGGGAGCTGTTTTTT.